The clone carrying this T cell receptor (beta chain) was found once. The entry originates in a study of PD-L1 blockade in urothelial cancer. Overall study context: Patients initiated atezolizumab in the mid-2010s at 1,200 mg intravenously every 3 weeks. Median T cell yield from blood was 110,000 to 150,000. Treatment start was followed by blood analysis at 3 weeks (second dose) and again at 6 weeks.

The germline CDR1 and CDR2 sequences are SGDLS and YYNGEE. There are 11 residues in the CDR3. V was trimmed by 4 bases and J by 6 bases, leaving 7 bases between them. A spike-in of synthetic TCR analog templates was added to each PCR. Data came from immunoSEQ multiplex PCR; TCRdb stores just in-frame clones and leaves some out. The sample lists more than 75,000 clones, about 83% seen once, with approximately 2.1% in the top ten. Time point reported: pretreatment peripheral blood. The starting material was PBMCs, obtained around atezolizumab (anti-PD-L1) treatment. This sequence originates from a man in his sixties with urothelial cancer. V usage is TRBV9 and J usage is TRBJ1-2; D is uncertain. The CDR3 sequence is CASSPGDGYTF. The CDR3 nucleotides are TGTGCCAGCAGCCCCGGGGATGGCTACACCTTC.